These 9 T cell receptor beta chains were all obtained from the same sample, sequenced in a study of blood T cell repertoires in COVID-19 (dated by TCRdb to the early 2020s). The library relied on the immunoSEQ multiplex PCR assay. As stored in TCRdb, this immuneACCESS dataset retains in-frame rearrangements with V and J assigned. A fraction of the clones does not appear; measured against another copy, unresolved V genes explain less than half of the discrepancy, and the remainder lacks a known reason. The sample table contains under 300,000 clones; only one count was recorded for roughly four fifths of them. The ten largest account for 3.4% of the sample. The sequenced material came from PBMCs or T cells enriched from blood (not recorded which). These receptors originate from a man aged 50 to 59 who had recovered from COVID-19.

This rearrangement joins TRBV6-5 to TRBJ1-1; D remains unclear. CDR1 and CDR2 (germline): MNHEY, SVGAGI. V gave up 6 bases and J gave up 2 bases, with 13 bases separating them. This CDR3 has 14 amino acids. The CDR3 DNA reads as TGTGCCAGCAGGGAGGGAGGGTTTAACACTGAAGCTTTCTTT. This encodes CASREGGFNTEAFF.

This clone was picked up one time. The V and J genes are TRBV14 and TRBJ2-7, with D tentatively TRBD1 (6 bases). The CDR3 runs to 17 residues. The germline V gene encodes CDR1 SGHDN and CDR2 FVKESK. The V end lost 4 bases, the J end lost 0 bases, and 19 bases lay between the germline ends. The CDR3, as DNA: TGTGCCAGCAGCCGGACTCCAACAGGGATCCTCTCCTACGAGCAGTACTTC. Protein sequence: CASSRTPTGILSYEQYF.

The chain carries TRBV29-1 and TRBJ2-4, with 7 bases matching TRBD1. The CDR3 consists of 12 residues. The germline CDR1 and CDR2 sequences are SQVTM and ANQGSEA. The trim removed 4 bases at V and 9 bases at J, leaving 6 bases unmatched. The CDR3 is CSVGQGSGIQYF. CDR3 sequence (DNA): TGCAGCGTTGGACAGGGAAGCGGCATTCAGTACTTC.

Only a few counts were recorded for this clone. This chain joins TRBV6-5 and TRBJ2-7, with TRBD2 identical over 8 bases. V was clipped by 7 bases and J by 7 bases; unmatched bases: 6. Per the germline V gene, CDR1 is MNHEY and CDR2 is SVGAGI. This CDR3 region has 12 residues. CDR3 in amino acids: CASTGVAGEQYF. DNA for the CDR3: TGTGCCAGCACGGGGGTAGCGGGAGAGCAGTACTTC.

The rearrangement links TRBV5-1 to TRBJ2-3, with 8 bases identical to TRBD2. J lost 3 bases, V lost 0 bases, and 3 bases had no gene match. Germline CDR1 and CDR2: SGHRS and YFSETQ. The CDR3 runs to 15 residues. This chain's CDR3 is CASSLGLARTDTQYF. The CDR3, as DNA: TGCGCCAGCAGCTTGGGACTAGCGAGGACAGATACGCAGTATTTT. Together with reference TRBV5-1 and TRBJ2-3, the CDR3 gives the full variable domain: KAGVTQTPRYLIKTRGQQVTLSCSPISGHRSVSWYQQTPGQGLQFLFEYFSETQRNKGNFPGRFSGRQFSNSRSEMNVSTLELGDSALYLCASSLGLARTDTQYFGPGTRLTVL.

The chain joins TRBV27 to TRBJ1-1; D possibly corresponds to TRBD1 (6 bases). Per germline, CDR1 MNHEY and CDR2 SMNVEV (reference sequence). Trimming took off 3 bases at V and 0 bases at J, with 14 bases between the two ends. CDR3 length equals 16 residues. The CDR3 protein is CASSLGAGMMNTEAFF. The CDR3 DNA reads TGTGCCAGCAGTTTGGGGGCCGGGATGATGAACACTGAAGCTTTCTTT.

V is TRBV19 and J is TRBJ1-2; D not certain. Trimming cost V 10 bases and J 2 bases, with 14 bases left between them. Germline-derived CDR1 and CDR2 are LNHDA and SQIVND (reference sequence). The CDR3 is 13 residues long. The CDR3 nucleotides read TGTGCCACCAGGCGACGGGAGAACTATGGCTACACCTTC. Its protein product is CATRRRENYGYTF.

This clone was seen a handful of times. This chain connects TRBV6-5 to TRBJ1-3, with a possible D match to TRBD1 (5 bases). V lost 11 bases, J lost 4 bases, and 18 bases lay in between. Germline CDR1 is MNHEY and CDR2 is SVGAGI. The CDR3 totals 14 residues. In DNA, the CDR3 is TGTGCCTCACGGCGCGGGGCAGCCGGAAACACCATATATTTT. It specifies CASRRGAAGNTIYF.

The V call is TRBV21-1, the J call TRBJ2-7; TRBD1 is the table's D call, not checked against the DNA. TRBV21-1 is recorded as a pseudogene. CDR3 length: 16 amino acids. The CDR3 DNA reads TGTGCCAGCAGCAACTCACCGGGACAGATCTCCTACGAGCAGTACTTC. Translating it yields CASSNSPGQISYEQYF.